This TCR beta chain derives from a study of T cell responses to AZD1222 COVID-19 vaccine. V dropped 5 bases and J dropped 9 bases, with 15 bases sitting between them. There are 13 residues in the CDR3. Germline V gives CDR1 SGHTA, CDR2 FQGNSA. Study findings and constraints: As reported, nearly half of all spike-specific TCRs target variant regions that are unmutated.

TCRdb keeps only in-frame clones here, not all; method: immunoSEQ multiplex PCR. The sample holds around 94,000 clones, around 83% seen once. A remark on this clone: Its antigen is not known.

The receptor was derived from an adult in good health. V usage is TRBV7-2 and J usage is TRBJ2-3; D is possibly TRBD1 or TRBD2 (5 bases each). The material sequenced was peripheral blood, taken on day 0 of AZD1222 vaccination. The CDR3: CASSPQTGLTQYF. The CDR3, as DNA: TGTGCCAGCAGCCCACAGACGGGGCTCACGCAGTATTTT. The whole variable domain, filled in from reference TRBV7-2 and TRBJ2-3, reads GAGVSQSPSNKVTEKGKDVELRCDPISGHTALYWYRQSLGQGLEFLIYFQGNSAPDKSGLPSDRFSAERTGGSVSTLTIQRTQQEDSAVYLCASSPQTGLTQYFGPGTRLTVL.